Shown below are 30 T cell receptor beta chains from a single sample sequenced in a study of siplizumab effects on memory and regulatory T cells. TCRdb keeps only in-frame clones here, not all; method: immunoSEQ multiplex PCR. The sample has around 100,000 clones; 75% to 95% are singletons. The sample was CD4+ T cells sorted from blood. The source is a human donor in good health. Some clones in this sample may be carry-over from other donors' samples.

The chain couples TRBV5-4 to TRBJ2-7, with D unclear. CDR3 length equals 16 residues. Looked up from germline, CDR1 is SGHNT and CDR2 is YYREEE (reference sequence). V shed 5 bases and J shed 0 bases, with 18 bases lying between them. CDR3 nucleotide sequence: TGTGCCAGCAGGGGTCAGAAAGACACTAACTCCTACGAGCAGTACTTC. It yields the protein CASRGQKDTNSYEQYF. Full variable domain (rest looked up from reference TRBV5-4 and TRBJ2-7): ETGVTQSPTHLIKTRGQQVTLRCSSQSGHNTVSWYQQALGQGPQFIFQYYREEENGRGNFPPRFSGLQFPNYSSELNVNALELDDSALYLCASRGQKDTNSYEQYFGPGTRLTVT.

The CDR3: CASSLGMWAGDNEQFF. CDR3 DNA: TGCGCCAGCAGCCTTGGAATGTGGGCCGGGGACAATGAGCAGTTCTTC. The genes are TRBV5-1 and TRBJ2-1; D possibly corresponds to TRBD2 (5 bases). Germline CDR1 reads SGHRS; CDR2 reads YFSETQ. This CDR3 comprises 16 residues. Between the trimmed V and J ends, which lost 4 bases and 5 bases, there was a span of 19 bases.

The genes are TRBV2 and TRBJ1-1; no firm D call. The V and J ends lost 5 bases and 2 bases respectively, with 9 bases between them. This CDR3 contains 13 residues. The germline V gene encodes CDR1 SNHLY and CDR2 FYNNEI. The CDR3 sequence is CASSLNSNTEAFF. For the CDR3, the DNA is TGTGCCAGCAGTCTTAACAGTAACACTGAAGCTTTCTTT.

The chain joins TRBV12-5 to TRBJ2-7; 9 bases align to TRBD1. J lost 0 bases, V lost 2 bases, and 11 bases had no gene match. Germline V lookup: CDR1 LGHNT, CDR2 FRNRAP. This CDR3 region has 18 residues. The CDR3 DNA follows: TGTGCTAGTGGTTTGCCATCCACGACAGGGGGAACCTCCTACGAGCAGTACTTC. The encoded protein is CASGLPSTTGGTSYEQYF. The entire variable domain, with the rest obtained from reference TRBV12-5 and TRBJ2-7, is as follows: DARVTQTPRHKVTEMGQEVTMRCQPILGHNTVFWYRQTMMQGLELLAYFRNRAPLDDSGMPKDRFSAEMPDATLATLKIQPSEPRDSAVYFCASGLPSTTGGTSYEQYFGPGTRLTVT.

The chain carries TRBV6-1 and TRBJ1-2, with TRBD1 identical over 8 bases. The CDR3 totals 15 residues. Unmatched junction bases numbered 13, after V lost 7 bases and J lost 6 bases. CDR1 is MNHNS, CDR2 SASEGT, per germline. CDR3 region: CASTFVWAGGDGYTF. CDR3 DNA sequence: TGTGCCAGCACCTTCGTCTGGGCAGGGGGCGATGGCTACACCTTC.

The CDR3: CASSQGGLAGNTGELFF. The CDR3 DNA reads as TGCGCCAGCAGCCAAGGAGGGCTAGCGGGAAACACCGGGGAGCTGTTTTTT. The chain recombines TRBV4-1 with TRBJ2-2; 9 bases are a match to TRBD2. V was pared by 1 base and J by 2 bases, with 5 bases of the junction left unmatched. Per germline, CDR1 MGHRA and CDR2 YSYEKL. This CDR3 has 17 residues.

This clone was detected only once. The genes are TRBV10-3 and TRBJ1-3; D not resolved. Germline V gives CDR1 ENHRY, CDR2 SYGVKD. Trimming shortened V by 10 bases and J by 0 bases, and 10 bases separated the two germline ends. The CDR3 is 13 amino acids. Written as DNA, the CDR3 is TGTGCCACCCGAGAGAGCTCTGGAAACACCATATATTTT. Protein sequence: CATRESSGNTIYF.

The chain carries TRBV11-3 and TRBJ1-1; the match to TRBD1 covers 8 bases. The CDR3 contains 13 residues. Germline V gene sequence: CDR1 SGHNT, CDR2 YENEEA. After removal of 5 bases from V and 6 bases from J, the junction contained 5 bases not matched to a gene. The CDR3 reads CASSKQGAAEAFF. Written as DNA, the CDR3 is TGTGCCAGCAGCAAGCAGGGGGCCGCTGAAGCTTTCTTT.

CDR3 coding DNA: TGTGCCAGCAGCTTTGGGACCCATGGGGCTCAGCCCCAGCATTTT. It specifies CASSFGTHGAQPQHF. The chain has TRBV5-6 and TRBJ1-5, with a possible D match to TRBD1 (5 bases). V dropped 2 bases and J dropped 6 bases, with 15 bases sitting between them. The CDR3 sequence is 15 residues long. Germline lookup yields CDR1 SGHDT and CDR2 YYEEEE.

The J gene is TRBJ2-6, the V gene TRBV19; D not resolved. The ends were cut back, 5 bases at V and 4 bases at J, with 18 bases in the middle. Germline lookup yields CDR1 LNHDA and CDR2 SQIVND (reference sequence). There are 17 residues in the CDR3. CDR3 nucleotide sequence: TGTGCCAGTAGTGGGTTTCAAGATGAGGCCGGGGCCAACGTCCTGACTTTC. It translates to CASSGFQDEAGANVLTF.

The CDR3 sequence: CASSTSSGLANEQFF. The CDR3 nucleotides are TGTGCCAGTAGTACCTCCTCGGGACTAGCTAATGAGCAGTTCTTC. This sequence joins TRBV19 and TRBJ2-1; 9 nucleotides agree with TRBD2. CDR1 LNHDA and CDR2 SQIVND come from the germline V gene (reference sequence). CDR3 size: 15 residues. Trimming cost V 4 bases and J 7 bases; bases outside gene matches: 8.

The chain uses TRBV27 and TRBJ2-1; 9 bases line up with TRBD1. The CDR3 extends over 16 amino acids. Germline assignment: CDR1 MNHEY and CDR2 SMNVEV (reference sequence). The trim removed 5 bases at V and 9 bases at J, leaving 14 bases unmatched. The CDR3 DNA reads as TGTGCCAGCAGTCTACGAACAGGGGGCGACGGGGGTGAGCAGTTCTTC. Its protein product is CASSLRTGGDGGEQFF.

The chain uses TRBV19 and TRBJ2-7, with D tentatively TRBD1 or TRBD2 (5 bases each). This CDR3 spans 14 amino acids. Per germline, CDR1 LNHDA and CDR2 SQIVND (reference sequence). The V gene lost 6 bases and the J gene lost 4 bases, with 16 bases spanning the gap. The CDR3 DNA sequence: TGTGCCAGTAGCCCCCCGGGGCAGCGGTACGAGCAGTACTTC. As protein: CASSPPGQRYEQYF.

CDR3 region: CASRLTSGSRYTQYF. CDR3 bases: TGTGCCAGTAGACTAACTAGCGGGAGTCGATATACGCAGTATTTT. The J gene is TRBJ2-3, the V gene TRBV19; 11 positions match TRBD2. Germline V CDR1 and CDR2: LNHDA, SQIVND (reference sequence). The CDR3 is 15 residues long. Germline trimming cut 6 bases from V and 7 bases from J; bases unmatched to any gene: 9.

J is TRBJ2-7 and V is TRBV5-1; 8 nucleotides align to TRBD1. V trimming: 7 bases; J trimming: 4 bases; junction bases outside the gene matches: 10. CDR1 is SGHRS and CDR2 is YFSETQ in the germline V gene. The CDR3 has 14 amino acids. The CDR3 bases are TGCGCCAGCGGCTCGACGACAGGGGCGTACGAGCAGTACTTC. Amino acids: CASGSTTGAYEQYF.

The gene calls are TRBV19 and TRBJ1-2; 7 bases line up with TRBD1. CDR1 LNHDA and CDR2 SQIVND come from the germline V gene (reference sequence). The CDR3 sequence is 14 residues long. The junction had 12 bases not matched to a gene; V was cut back by 9 bases and J by 5 bases. In nucleotides, the CDR3 is TGTGCCAGCCAATCAAGGGACAGTCTTTATGGCTACACCTTC. It codes for CASQSRDSLYGYTF.

V gene TRBV28 combines with J gene TRBJ2-7, with TRBD2 identical over 9 bases. The CDR3 contains 14 residues. Trimming took 5 bases from V and 4 from J; bases not matched to a gene: 6. CDR1 MDHEN and CDR2 SYDVKM come from the germline V gene. This chain's CDR3 is CASSTGTSRYEQYF. CDR3 coding DNA: TGTGCCAGCAGTACAGGGACTAGCAGATACGAGCAGTACTTC.

V gene TRBV10-3 combines with J gene TRBJ1-2; D perhaps matches TRBD1 (5 bases). Per the germline V gene, CDR1 is ENHRY and CDR2 is SYGVKD. This CDR3 is built from 13 residues. V lost 3 bases and J 2 bases, leaving 7 bases between the germline ends. In DNA, the CDR3 is TGTGCCATCAGTGAACCAGGGAACTATGGCTACACCTTC. It is translated as CAISEPGNYGYTF.

CDR3 DNA sequence: TGTGCCAGCAGCTTAGGGGAGCGGGCCAAAAACATTCAGTACTTC. Its translation: CASSLGERAKNIQYF. This rearrangement joins TRBV11-2 to TRBJ2-4; D may be TRBD2 (5 bases). V dropped 1 base and J dropped 1 base, with 8 bases sitting between them. The germline V gene encodes CDR1 SGHAT and CDR2 FQNNGV. The CDR3 totals 15 residues.

The rearrangement links TRBV18 to TRBJ2-7; no firm D call. The V gene lost 3 bases and the J gene lost 7 bases, with 7 bases spanning the gap. Germline CDR1 is KGHSH and CDR2 is LQKENI. CDR3 length equals 11 residues. The CDR3 nucleotides are TGTGCCAGCTCACCGAATGAGGAGCAGTACTTC. Translated, it gives CASSPNEEQYF.

This chain joins TRBV9 and TRBJ2-7; D may match TRBD1 or TRBD2 (5 bases each). The CDR3 is made up of 15 amino acids. The V gene lost 3 bases and the J gene lost 2 bases, with 15 bases spanning the gap. Per the germline V gene, CDR1 is SGDLS and CDR2 is YYNGEE. The CDR3 nucleotides are TGTGCCAGCAGCGGATCCGGGACCGAGACCTACGAGCAGTACTTC. This translates into CASSGSGTETYEQYF.

V and J are TRBV28 and TRBJ2-7, with D uncertain. Germline V CDR1 and CDR2: MDHEN, SYDVKM. There are 14 residues in the CDR3. V was clipped by 1 base and J by 0 bases, with 7 bases between them. The CDR3 DNA is TGTGCCAGCAGTTTATCCCCTAGCTCCTACGAGCAGTACTTC. The encoded protein is CASSLSPSSYEQYF.

The chain employs TRBV9 and TRBJ1-5; D remains ambiguous. CDR1 and CDR2 from the germline V gene are SGDLS and YYNGEE. The CDR3 totals 15 residues. Trimming removed 0 bases from V and 0 bases from J, with 7 bases in between. CDR3: CASSVGVNSNQPQHF. CDR3 DNA sequence: TGTGCCAGCAGCGTAGGCGTTAATAGCAATCAGCCCCAGCATTTT.

J is TRBJ2-7 and V is TRBV9, with 7 bases that match TRBD2. The V gene's germline CDR1 is SGDLS and CDR2 YYNGEE. The CDR3 is made up of 13 amino acids. Trimming removed 2 bases from V and 4 bases from J; junction bases left unmatched: 3. CDR3 nucleotide sequence: TGTGCCAGCAGCGTGTCGGGAGGTTACGAGCAGTACTTC. This encodes CASSVSGGYEQYF.

This chain links TRBV5-1 with TRBJ2-2; TRBD2 matches 8 bases. CDR1 and CDR2 from the germline V gene are SGHRS and YFSETQ. The CDR3 has 14 residues. The V gene end was trimmed by 5 bases and the J gene end by 6 bases; junction bases not matched to a gene: 6. Here the CDR3 DNA reads TGCGCCAGCAGAGCGGGAGTGTGGCCCGGGGAGCTGTTTTTT. Residues: CASRAGVWPGELFF.

The genes are TRBV28 and TRBJ2-7; 10 bases line up with TRBD1. The ends lost 5 bases at V and 4 bases at J; junction bases unmatched: 8. Germline CDR1 reads MDHEN; CDR2 reads SYDVKM. CDR3 length: 15 amino acids. The CDR3 is CASSRRTGGRYEQYF. DNA of the CDR3: TGTGCCAGCAGTCGCCGGACAGGGGGTAGGTACGAGCAGTACTTC. Variable domain in full (rest from reference TRBV28 and TRBJ2-7): DVKVTQSSRYLVKRTGEKVFLECVQDMDHENMFWYRQDPGLGLRLIYFSYDVKMKEKGDIPEGYSVSREKKERFSLILESASTNQTSMYLCASSRRTGGRYEQYFGPGTRLTVT.

The CDR3 nucleotides read TGCGCCAGCAGCCAAGGATTTGGGACAGGCTATGGCTACACCTTC. Translated, it gives CASSQGFGTGYGYTF. The genes are TRBV4-1 and TRBJ1-2, with TRBD1 matching over 8 bases. Germline V CDR1 and CDR2: MGHRA, YSYEKL. Trimming removed 1 base from V and 4 bases from J; junction bases left unmatched: 5. The CDR3 covers 15 residues.

The chain joins TRBV12-5 to TRBJ2-2; TRBD2 matches at 8 bases. The CDR3 length is 14 residues. Germline V gives CDR1 LGHNT, CDR2 FRNRAP. J was trimmed by 5 bases and V by 5 bases; bases with no gene match: 4. CDR3 coding DNA: TGTGCTAGTGGTAACGGGAGGGCGACCGGGGAGCTGTTTTTT. Its protein is CASGNGRATGELFF.

The chain uses TRBV11-3 and TRBJ2-7; 8 positions agree with TRBD2. The V gene's germline CDR1 is SGHNT and CDR2 YENEEA. V trimming: 3 bases; J trimming: 6 bases; junction bases outside the gene matches: 4. CDR3 length: 13 residues. DNA for the CDR3: TGTGCCAGCAGCTTGGGACTAGATACCGAGCAGTACTTC. Encoded protein: CASSLGLDTEQYF.

There are a few counts of this clone. In DNA form, the CDR3 reads TGTGCCAGCAGTCAGACAGGGGGCGACTATGGCTACACCTTC. Protein product: CASSQTGGDYGYTF. V usage is TRBV2 and J usage is TRBJ1-2; TRBD1 aligns across 10 bases. With 5 bases clipped from V and 3 bases from J, the junction kept 3 bases outside the gene matches. CDR3 length: 14 amino acids. The germline gives CDR1 SNHLY, CDR2 FYNNEI.